These T cell receptor beta chains were read from a single sample in a study of blood T cell repertoires in COVID-19. Repertoires were generated with immunoSEQ multiplex PCR, while TCRdb's copy carries only in-frame clones and drops some. This repertoire shows some 180,000 clones, approximately 85% found once; its top ten account for under 3.5%. The sequenced sample consisted of peripheral blood. Source of these receptors: a woman aged 80 or over with COVID-19, enrolled during active disease. The CDR3 runs from the conserved cysteine through the conserved F or W. Fields, in order: D gene, clone size, V gene, J gene, CDR3 protein, CDR3 DNA. The D gene is left open where the match is weak. Clone size is stated in some rows and not others, as once, few, many or a class when expanded.

D: NA
size: once
V: TRBV9
J: TRBJ2-7
CDR3: CASSDGSGLHVEQYF
DNA: TGTGCCAGCAGTGACGGCTCGGGATTACACGTCGAGCAGTACTTC

D: NA
size: NA
V: TRBV28
J: TRBJ2-7
CDR3: CASSFTRSNEQYF
DNA: TGTGCCAGCAGTTTTACTAGGTCGAACGAGCAGTACTTC

D: NA
size: NA
V: TRBV10-3
J: TRBJ2-7
CDR3: CAISEQQGESYEQYF
DNA: TGTGCCATCAGTGAACAACAGGGCGAGAGCTACGAGCAGTACTTC

D: TRBD1
size: few
V: TRBV18
J: TRBJ2-7
CDR3: CASSRLGQGSIEQYF
DNA: TGTGCCAGCTCACGTCTGGGACAGGGCTCTATCGAGCAGTACTTC

D: TRBD1
size: NA
V: TRBV7-9
J: TRBJ1-1
CDR3: CASSLKLIRDRALTEAFF
DNA: TGTGCCAGCAGCTTAAAACTAATCCGGGACAGAGCACTCACTGAAGCTTTCTTT

D: TRBD2
size: NA
V: TRBV18
J: TRBJ2-2
CDR3: CASSPTSGIAGELFF
DNA: TGTGCCAGCTCACCGACTAGCGGGATTGCCGGGGAGCTGTTTTTT

D: TRBD1
size: NA
V: TRBV18
J: TRBJ2-5
CDR3: CASSPGQAGETQYF
DNA: TGTGCCAGCTCACCGGGACAGGCGGGCGAGACCCAGTACTTC

D: TRBD1
size: NA
V: TRBV28
J: TRBJ2-7
CDR3: CASSPGTGYYEQYF
DNA: TGTGCCAGCAGCCCCGGGACAGGGTACTACGAGCAGTACTTC

D: NA
size: NA
V: TRBV7-7
J: TRBJ2-5
CDR3: CASSLEGRGFETQYF
DNA: TGTGCTAGCAGCTTAGAGGGCAGGGGTTTTGAGACCCAGTACTTC

D: NA
size: NA
V: TRBV5-5
J: TRBJ2-7
CDR3: CASSLQGSYQQYF
DNA: TGTGCCAGCAGCCTACAGGGCTCCTATCAGCAGTACTTC

D: TRBD2
size: NA
V: TRBV29-1
J: TRBJ2-7
CDR3: CSVVSSRTSGREQYF
DNA: TGCAGCGTTGTCTCCTCCAGGACTAGCGGGCGGGAGCAGTACTTC

D: TRBD2
size: NA
V: TRBV9
J: TRBJ2-5
CDR3: CASSTGTSEETQYF
DNA: TGTGCCAGCAGCACTGGGACTAGCGAAGAGACCCAGTACTTC

D: NA
size: NA
V: TRBV5-4
J: TRBJ2-7
CDR3: CASSLLGVPSISEQYF
DNA: TGTGCCAGCAGCTTGCTCGGAGTTCCTTCTATCTCCGAGCAGTACTTC

D: TRBD1
size: NA
V: TRBV18
J: TRBJ1-5
CDR3: CASSYSPDRGQPQHF
DNA: TGTGCCAGCTCGTACTCACCCGACAGGGGTCAGCCCCAGCATTTT

D: TRBD2
size: NA
V: TRBV30
J: TRBJ2-1
CDR3: CAWSVRLAGVVPSSYNEQFF
DNA: TGTGCCTGGAGTGTACGGCTAGCGGGAGTGGTCCCCAGCTCCTACAATGAGCAGTTCTTC

D: TRBD2
size: NA
V: TRBV7-7
J: TRBJ2-5
CDR3: CASSPSGGGLAVETQYF
DNA: TGTGCTAGCAGCCCGAGTGGGGGAGGACTAGCTGTGGAGACCCAGTACTTC

D: TRBD1
size: NA
V: TRBV7-9
J: TRBJ2-7
CDR3: CASSWTGEAYEQYF
DNA: TGTGCCAGCAGTTGGACAGGGGAAGCCTACGAGCAGTACTTC

D: NA
size: NA
V: TRBV6-5
J: TRBJ2-1
CDR3: CASSYSHEQFF
DNA: TGTGCCAGCAGTTATAGTCATGAGCAGTTCTTC

D: NA
size: NA
V: TRBV2
J: TRBJ2-3
CDR3: CASSEVTSLSTDTQYF
DNA: TGTGCCAGCAGTGAAGTTACTAGCCTTAGCACAGATACGCAGTATTTT

D: NA
size: NA
V: TRBV7-6
J: TRBJ2-3
CDR3: CASSLGGYRTDTQYF
DNA: TGTGCCAGCAGCTTGGGAGGATACCGCACAGATACGCAGTATTTT

D: NA
size: NA
V: TRBV15
J: TRBJ1-4
CDR3: CATSIGQRPTNEKLFF
DNA: TGTGCCACCAGCATCGGACAGCGCCCAACTAATGAAAAACTGTTTTTT

D: NA
size: NA
V: TRBV19
J: TRBJ2-6
CDR3: CASSISGYYGANVLTF
DNA: TGTGCCAGTAGTATCTCAGGGTACTATGGGGCCAACGTCCTGACTTTC

D: NA
size: few
V: TRBV7-2
J: TRBJ1-2
CDR3: CASSPVVRANYGYTF
DNA: TGTGCCAGCAGCCCGGTGGTCAGGGCTAACTATGGCTACACCTTC

D: TRBD1
size: NA
V: TRBV4-1
J: TRBJ2-3
CDR3: CASSRVFGQEPGDTQYF
DNA: TGCGCCAGCAGCCGCGTTTTCGGACAGGAACCTGGGGATACGCAGTATTTT

D: TRBD1
size: NA
V: TRBV5-1
J: TRBJ2-5
CDR3: CASSLTGVGQETQYF
DNA: TGCGCCAGCAGCTTAACAGGGGTCGGGCAAGAGACCCAGTACTTC

D: NA
size: NA
V: TRBV6-2/TRBV6-3
J: TRBJ2-6
CDR3: CASSSDKGPAGANVLTF
DNA: TGTGCCAGCAGTTCCGACAAGGGGCCCGCGGGGGCCAACGTCCTGACTTTC

D: TRBD1
size: NA
V: TRBV18
J: TRBJ1-1
CDR3: CASSPPDRMNTEAFF
DNA: TGTGCCAGCTCACCACCGGACAGGATGAACACTGAAGCTTTCTTT

D: NA
size: NA
V: TRBV28
J: TRBJ1-4
CDR3: CASSLGRLTTNEKLFF
DNA: TGTGCCAGCAGTTTGGGCAGACTAACAACTAATGAAAAACTGTTTTTT

D: NA
size: NA
V: TRBV6-5
J: TRBJ1-2
CDR3: CASSRTVASGYTF
DNA: TGTGCCAGCAGTCGGACAGTGGCCTCTGGCTACACCTTC

D: TRBD1
size: NA
V: TRBV2
J: TRBJ2-1
CDR3: CASRGQGHNEQFF
DNA: TGTGCCAGCAGGGGACAGGGGCACAATGAGCAGTTCTTC

D: NA
size: few
V: TRBV5-1
J: TRBJ2-2
CDR3: CASSLAGRQRNTGELFF
DNA: TGCGCCAGCAGCTTGGCCGGAAGACAGCGTAACACCGGGGAGCTGTTTTTT